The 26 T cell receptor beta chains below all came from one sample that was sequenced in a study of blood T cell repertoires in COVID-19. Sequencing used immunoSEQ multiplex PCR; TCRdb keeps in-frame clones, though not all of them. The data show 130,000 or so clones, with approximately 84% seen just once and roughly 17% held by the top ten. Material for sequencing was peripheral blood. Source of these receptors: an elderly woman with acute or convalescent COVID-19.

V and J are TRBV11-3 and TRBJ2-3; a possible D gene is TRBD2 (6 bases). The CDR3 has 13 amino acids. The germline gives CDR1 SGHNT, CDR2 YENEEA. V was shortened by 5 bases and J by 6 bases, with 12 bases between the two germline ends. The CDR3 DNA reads TGTGCCAGCAGCCGCAATGGGGGGGATACGCAGTATTTT. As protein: CASSRNGGDTQYF.

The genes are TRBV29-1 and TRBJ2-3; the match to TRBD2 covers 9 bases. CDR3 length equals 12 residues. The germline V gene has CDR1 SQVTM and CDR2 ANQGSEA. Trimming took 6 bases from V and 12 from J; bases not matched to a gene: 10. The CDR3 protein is CSVAPSGTSQYF. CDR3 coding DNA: TGCAGCGTCGCCCCTAGCGGGACGAGCCAGTATTTT.

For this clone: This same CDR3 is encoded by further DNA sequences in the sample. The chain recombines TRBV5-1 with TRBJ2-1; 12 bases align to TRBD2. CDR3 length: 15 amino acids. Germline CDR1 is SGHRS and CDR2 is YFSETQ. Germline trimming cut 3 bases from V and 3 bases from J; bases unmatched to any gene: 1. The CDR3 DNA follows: TGCGCCAGCAGCTCGACTAGCGGGGGCTACAATGAGCAGTTCTTC. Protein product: CASSSTSGGYNEQFF.

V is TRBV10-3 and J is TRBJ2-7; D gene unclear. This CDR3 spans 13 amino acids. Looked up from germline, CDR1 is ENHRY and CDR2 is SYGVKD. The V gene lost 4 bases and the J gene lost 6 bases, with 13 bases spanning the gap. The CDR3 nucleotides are TGTGCCATCAGTGGTCCAAGTCGCGGCGAGCAGTACTTC. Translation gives CAISGPSRGEQYF.

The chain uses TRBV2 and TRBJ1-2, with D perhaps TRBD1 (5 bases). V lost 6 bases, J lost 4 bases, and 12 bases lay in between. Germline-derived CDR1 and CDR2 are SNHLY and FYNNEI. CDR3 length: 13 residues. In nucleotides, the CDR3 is TGTGCCAGCAGGAAAACAGGCCCCTATGGCTACACCTTC. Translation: CASRKTGPYGYTF. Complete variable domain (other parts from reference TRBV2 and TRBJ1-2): EPEVTQTPSHQVTQMGQEVILRCVPISNHLYFYWYRQILGQKVEFLVSFYNNEISEKSEIFDDQFSVERPDGSNFTLKIRSTKLEDSAMYFCASRKTGPYGYTFGSGTRLTVV.

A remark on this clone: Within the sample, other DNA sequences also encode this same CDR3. The CDR3 region has the DNA TGTGCCACCAGCAGAGGTACTAGCGGGGGCTACAATGAGCAGTTCTTC. Its translation: CATSRGTSGGYNEQFF. The J gene is TRBJ2-1, the V gene TRBV15, with 11 positions matching TRBD2. The V gene's germline CDR1 is LNHNV and CDR2 YYDKDF (reference sequence). V dropped 1 base and J dropped 3; count of bases not matched to a gene: 2. The CDR3 is 16 residues long.

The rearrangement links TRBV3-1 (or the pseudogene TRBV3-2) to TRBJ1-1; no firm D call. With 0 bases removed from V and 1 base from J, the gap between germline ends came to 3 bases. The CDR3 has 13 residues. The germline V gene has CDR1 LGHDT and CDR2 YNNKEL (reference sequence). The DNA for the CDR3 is TGTGCCAGCAGCCAAGACTGGAACACTGAAGCTTTCTTT. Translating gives CASSQDWNTEAFF.

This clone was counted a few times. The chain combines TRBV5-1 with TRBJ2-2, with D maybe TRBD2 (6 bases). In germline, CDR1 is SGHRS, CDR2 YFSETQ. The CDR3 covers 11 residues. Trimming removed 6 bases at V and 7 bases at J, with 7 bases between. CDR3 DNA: TGCGCCAGCACGGGGGACGGGGAGCTGTTTTTT. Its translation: CASTGDGELFF.

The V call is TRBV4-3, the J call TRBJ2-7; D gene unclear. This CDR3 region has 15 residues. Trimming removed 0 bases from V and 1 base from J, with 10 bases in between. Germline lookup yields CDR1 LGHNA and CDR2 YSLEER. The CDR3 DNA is TGCGCCAGCAGCCAAGAGTATGCGTTTTCCTACGAGCAGTACTTC. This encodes CASSQEYAFSYEQYF.

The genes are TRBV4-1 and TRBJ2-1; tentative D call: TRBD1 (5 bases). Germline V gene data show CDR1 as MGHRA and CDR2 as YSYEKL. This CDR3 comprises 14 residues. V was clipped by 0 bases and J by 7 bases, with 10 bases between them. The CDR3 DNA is TGCGCCAGCAGCCAAGATGATAGGGGAAATGAGCAGTTCTTC. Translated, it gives CASSQDDRGNEQFF.

CDR3 in amino acids: CASSLADGGYNEQFF. The CDR3 DNA follows: TGCGCCAGCAGCTTGGCCGATGGGGGGTACAATGAGCAGTTCTTC. The J gene is TRBJ2-1, the V gene TRBV5-1, with D possibly TRBD2 on 6 matching bases. The V gene's germline CDR1 is SGHRS and CDR2 YFSETQ. This CDR3 has 15 residues. Deletions cut 0 bases from V and 4 bases from J, with 11 bases between.

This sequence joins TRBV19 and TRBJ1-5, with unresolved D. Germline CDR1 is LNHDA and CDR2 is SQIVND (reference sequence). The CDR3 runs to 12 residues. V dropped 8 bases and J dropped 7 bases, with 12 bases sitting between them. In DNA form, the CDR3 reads TGTGCCAGTGGTTTATCCAGACAGCCCCAGCATTTT. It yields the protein CASGLSRQPQHF.

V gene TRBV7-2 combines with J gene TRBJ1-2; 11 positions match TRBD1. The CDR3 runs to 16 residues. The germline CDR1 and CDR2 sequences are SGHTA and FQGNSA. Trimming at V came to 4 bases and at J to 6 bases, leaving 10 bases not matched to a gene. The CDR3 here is CASSWGGGQGADGYTF. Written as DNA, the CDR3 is TGTGCCAGCAGCTGGGGTGGCGGACAGGGGGCAGATGGCTACACCTTC.

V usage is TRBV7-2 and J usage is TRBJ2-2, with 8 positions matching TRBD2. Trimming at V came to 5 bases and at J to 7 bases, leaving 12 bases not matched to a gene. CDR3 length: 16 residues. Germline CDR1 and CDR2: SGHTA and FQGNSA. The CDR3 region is CASSLSGGGRSGELFF. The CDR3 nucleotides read TGTGCCAGCAGCCTCAGCGGCGGGGGGCGGAGCGGGGAGCTGTTTTTT.

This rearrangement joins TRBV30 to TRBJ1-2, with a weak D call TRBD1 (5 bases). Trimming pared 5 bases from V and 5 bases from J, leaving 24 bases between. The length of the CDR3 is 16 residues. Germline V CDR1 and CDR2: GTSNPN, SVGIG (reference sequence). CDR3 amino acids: CAWGRQSPTPRYGYTF. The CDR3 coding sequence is TGTGCCTGGGGGAGACAGTCCCCGACGCCCAGATATGGCTACACCTTC.

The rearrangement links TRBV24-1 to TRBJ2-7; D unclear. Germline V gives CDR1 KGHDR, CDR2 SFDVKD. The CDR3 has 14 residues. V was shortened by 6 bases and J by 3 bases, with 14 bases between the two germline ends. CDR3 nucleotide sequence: TGTGCCACCAGTCCCCTCGGGTTGAACTACGAGCAGTACTTC. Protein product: CATSPLGLNYEQYF.

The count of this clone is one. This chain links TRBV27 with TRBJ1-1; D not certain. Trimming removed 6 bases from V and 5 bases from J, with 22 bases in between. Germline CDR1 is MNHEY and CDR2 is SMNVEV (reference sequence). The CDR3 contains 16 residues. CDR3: CASSPLRGSRRTEAFF. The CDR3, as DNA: TGTGCCAGCAGCCCCCTGCGTGGCAGCCGGAGGACTGAAGCTTTCTTT.

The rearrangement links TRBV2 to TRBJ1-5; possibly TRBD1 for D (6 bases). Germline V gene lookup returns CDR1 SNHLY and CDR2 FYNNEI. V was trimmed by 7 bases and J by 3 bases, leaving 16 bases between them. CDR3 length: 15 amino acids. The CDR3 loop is CASTEGGGFNQPQHF. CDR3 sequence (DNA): TGTGCCAGCACCGAGGGGGGGGGCTTCAATCAGCCCCAGCATTTT.

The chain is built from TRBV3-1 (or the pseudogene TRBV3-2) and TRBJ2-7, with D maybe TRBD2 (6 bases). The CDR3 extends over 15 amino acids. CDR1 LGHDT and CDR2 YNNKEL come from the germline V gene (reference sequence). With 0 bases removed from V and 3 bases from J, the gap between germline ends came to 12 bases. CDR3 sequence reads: CASSQDAGFYYEQYF. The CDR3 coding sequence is TGTGCCAGCAGCCAAGATGCGGGGTTTTACTACGAGCAGTACTTC.

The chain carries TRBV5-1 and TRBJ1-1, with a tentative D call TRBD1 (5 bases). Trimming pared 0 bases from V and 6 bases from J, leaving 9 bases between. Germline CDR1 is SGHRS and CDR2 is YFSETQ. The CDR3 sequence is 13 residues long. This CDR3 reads CASSLAGRSEAFF. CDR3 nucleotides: TGCGCCAGCAGCTTGGCAGGGAGGTCTGAAGCTTTCTTT.

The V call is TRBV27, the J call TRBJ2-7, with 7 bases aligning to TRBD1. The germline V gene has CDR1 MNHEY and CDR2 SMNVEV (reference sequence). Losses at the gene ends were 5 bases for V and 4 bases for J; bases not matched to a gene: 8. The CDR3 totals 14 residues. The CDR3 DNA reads TGTGCCAGCAGTCCTCAATACAGGGGTTACGAGCAGTACTTC. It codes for CASSPQYRGYEQYF.

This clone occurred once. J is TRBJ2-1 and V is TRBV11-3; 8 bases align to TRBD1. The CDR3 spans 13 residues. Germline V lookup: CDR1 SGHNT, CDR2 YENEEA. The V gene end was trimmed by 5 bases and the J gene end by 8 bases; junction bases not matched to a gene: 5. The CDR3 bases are TGTGCCAGCAGCAAGAACAGGGGGGATGAGCAGTTCTTC. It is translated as CASSKNRGDEQFF.

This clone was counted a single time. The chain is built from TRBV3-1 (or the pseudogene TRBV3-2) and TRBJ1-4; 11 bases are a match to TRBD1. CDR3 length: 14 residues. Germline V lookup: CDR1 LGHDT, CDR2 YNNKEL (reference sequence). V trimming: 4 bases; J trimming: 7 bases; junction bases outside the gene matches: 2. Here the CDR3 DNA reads TGTGCCAGCAGCCGCGGGACAGGGGGTGAAAAACTGTTTTTT. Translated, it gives CASSRGTGGEKLFF.

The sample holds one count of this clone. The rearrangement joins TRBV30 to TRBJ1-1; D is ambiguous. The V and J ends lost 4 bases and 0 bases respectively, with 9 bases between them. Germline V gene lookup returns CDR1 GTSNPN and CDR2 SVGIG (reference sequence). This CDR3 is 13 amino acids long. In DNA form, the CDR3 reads TGTGCCTGGACGGGGAGATTGAACACTGAAGCTTTCTTT. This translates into CAWTGRLNTEAFF.

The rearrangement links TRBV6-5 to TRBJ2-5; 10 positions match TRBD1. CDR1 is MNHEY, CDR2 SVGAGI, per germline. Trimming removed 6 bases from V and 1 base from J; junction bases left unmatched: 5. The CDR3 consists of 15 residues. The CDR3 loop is CASSRTGGSQETQYF. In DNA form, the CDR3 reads TGTGCCAGCAGCCGGACAGGGGGGAGCCAAGAGACCCAGTACTTC.

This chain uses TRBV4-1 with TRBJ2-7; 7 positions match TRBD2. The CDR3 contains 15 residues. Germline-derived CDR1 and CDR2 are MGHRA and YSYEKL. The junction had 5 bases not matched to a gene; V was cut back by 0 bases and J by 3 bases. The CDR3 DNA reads TGCGCCAGCAGCCAAGAGGGAGGGACGGGCTACGAGCAGTACTTC. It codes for CASSQEGGTGYEQYF.